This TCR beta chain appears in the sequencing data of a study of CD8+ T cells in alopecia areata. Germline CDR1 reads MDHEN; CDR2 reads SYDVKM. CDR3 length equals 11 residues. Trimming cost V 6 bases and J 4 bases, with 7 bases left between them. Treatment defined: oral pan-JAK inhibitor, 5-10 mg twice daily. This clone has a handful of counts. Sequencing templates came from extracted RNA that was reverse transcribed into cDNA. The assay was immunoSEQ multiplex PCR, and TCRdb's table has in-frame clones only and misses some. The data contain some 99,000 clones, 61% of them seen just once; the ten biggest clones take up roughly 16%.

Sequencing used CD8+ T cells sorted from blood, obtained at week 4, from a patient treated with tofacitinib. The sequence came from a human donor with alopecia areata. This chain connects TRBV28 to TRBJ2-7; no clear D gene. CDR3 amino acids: CASRVGYEQYF. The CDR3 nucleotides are TGTGCCAGCAGGGTGGGGTACGAGCAGTACTTC.